The 18 T cell receptor beta chains presented below share a single source sample, sequenced in a study of siplizumab effects on memory and regulatory T cells. Sequencing used immunoSEQ multiplex PCR; TCRdb keeps in-frame clones, though not all of them. Among some 120,000 clones listed, 93% were seen once. Material: non-Treg CD4+ T cells sorted from blood. Receptors were obtained from a human donor in good health.

The chain joins TRBV7-8 to TRBJ2-5; 7 bases map to TRBD1. The end of the DNA aligns better with TRBJ2-7, so the J call may be wrong. The germline V gene has CDR1 SGHVS and CDR2 FQNEAQ. This CDR3 has 16 amino acids. The CDR3 DNA follows: TGTGCCAGCAGCCCCACGACAGGGAAAGTCGGCTACGAGCAGTACTTC. It encodes CASSPTTGKVGYEQYF.

V and J are TRBV6-1 and TRBJ1-4; D gene ambiguous. The germline V gene encodes CDR1 MNHNS and CDR2 SASEGT. The CDR3 covers 15 residues. The ends were cut back, 6 bases at V and 0 bases at J, with 11 bases in the middle. This CDR3 reads CASRHRYATNEKLFF. CDR3 nucleotide sequence: TGTGCCAGCAGGCATCGATATGCAACTAATGAAAAACTGTTTTTT.

V gene TRBV9 combines with J gene TRBJ1-1, with D maybe TRBD1 (5 bases). Germline-derived CDR1 and CDR2 are SGDLS and YYNGEE. Trimming cost V 4 bases and J 1 base, with 17 bases left between them. CDR3 length: 16 residues. This chain's CDR3 is CASSKSPGTPNTEAFF. Here the CDR3 DNA reads TGTGCCAGCAGCAAATCGCCCGGGACCCCGAACACTGAAGCTTTCTTT.

The V call is TRBV10-1, the J call TRBJ1-1; D is ambiguous. Trimming pared 2 bases from V and 1 base from J, leaving 11 bases between. CDR3 size: 15 residues. The germline V gene encodes CDR1 WNHNN and CDR2 SYGVQD (reference sequence). The CDR3 protein is CASSEGRSGNTEAFF. The CDR3 region has the DNA TGCGCCAGCAGTGAGGGCAGGTCGGGGAACACTGAAGCTTTCTTT.

The chain employs TRBV7-2 and TRBJ1-3, with D unclear. This CDR3 has 16 residues. The ends were cut back, 0 bases at V and 3 bases at J, with 12 bases in the middle. From germline, CDR1 is SGHTA and CDR2 FQGNSA. The CDR3 DNA reads TGTGCCAGCAGCTTAGCGGGAGGAGTGGGTGGAAACACCATATATTTT. This encodes CASSLAGGVGGNTIYF. Complete variable domain (other parts from reference TRBV7-2 and TRBJ1-3): GAGVSQSPSNKVTEKGKDVELRCDPISGHTALYWYRQSLGQGLEFLIYFQGNSAPDKSGLPSDRFSAERTGGSVSTLTIQRTQQEDSAVYLCASSLAGGVGGNTIYFGEGSWLTVV.

The chain carries TRBV5-4 and TRBJ1-5; the D is unclear. Trimming took off 4 bases at V and 6 bases at J, with 17 bases between the two ends. The CDR3 consists of 15 residues. Looked up from germline, CDR1 is SGHNT and CDR2 is YYREEE (reference sequence). The CDR3 DNA sequence: TGTGCCAGCAGCATAAACCCCGGGAGCCCTCAGCCCCAGCATTTT. Encoded protein: CASSINPGSPQPQHF. Full variable domain (rest looked up from reference TRBV5-4 and TRBJ1-5): ETGVTQSPTHLIKTRGQQVTLRCSSQSGHNTVSWYQQALGQGPQFIFQYYREEENGRGNFPPRFSGLQFPNYSSELNVNALELDDSALYLCASSINPGSPQPQHFGDGTRLSIL.

The rearrangement links TRBV9 to TRBJ2-1; no definite D call. The CDR3 totals 14 residues. CDR1 is SGDLS and CDR2 is YYNGEE in the germline V gene. Trimming removed 0 bases at V and 3 bases at J, with 7 bases between. The CDR3 bases are TGTGCCAGCAGCGTAGGAGTACTCTACAATGAGCAGTTCTTC. Its translation: CASSVGVLYNEQFF.

This chain links TRBV25-1 with TRBJ2-2, with D possibly being TRBD1 (5 bases). Trimming left V 1 base short and J 1 base short, with 7 bases between. The CDR3 has 15 amino acids. Germline CDR1 and CDR2: MGHDK and SYGVNS. For the CDR3, the DNA is TGTGCCAGCAGTGAATCCCAGGGGAACACCGGGGAGCTGTTTTTT. Translating it yields CASSESQGNTGELFF.

About this clone itself: The sample has other DNA sequences that encode this CDR3 too. The V call is TRBV18, the J call TRBJ2-3, with D hard to call. The V gene's germline CDR1 is KGHSH and CDR2 LQKENI. Trimming cost V 6 bases and J 3 bases, with 4 bases left between them. There are 11 residues in the CDR3. CDR3 amino acids: CASSPTDTQYF. DNA for the CDR3: TGTGCCAGCTCGCCAACAGATACGCAGTATTTT.

This chain connects TRBV25-1 to TRBJ2-7; 7 bases line up with TRBD2. J lost 2 bases, V lost 3 bases, and 4 bases had no gene match. The CDR3 is 14 residues long. CDR1 is MGHDK and CDR2 is SYGVNS in the germline V gene. CDR3 DNA: TGTGCCAGCAGTGATCCCAGCGGGACCTACGAGCAGTACTTC. It specifies CASSDPSGTYEQYF.

This chain connects TRBV5-1 to TRBJ2-5, with TRBD1 matching over 8 bases. Trimming at V came to 2 bases and at J to 1 base, leaving 7 bases not matched to a gene. CDR1 and CDR2 (germline): SGHRS, YFSETQ. The CDR3 sequence is 16 residues long. For the CDR3, the DNA is TGCGCCAGCAGCTTCATAACAGGGGGAACCCAAGAGACCCAGTACTTC. As protein: CASSFITGGTQETQYF.

The V call is TRBV7-3, the J call TRBJ1-2; D is unclear. CDR3 size: 15 residues. The V end lost 0 bases, the J end lost 6 bases, and 14 bases lay between the germline ends. The germline gives CDR1 SGHTA, CDR2 FQGTGA. CDR3 in amino acids: CASSLTAVEHDGYTF. As DNA, the CDR3 is TGTGCCAGCAGCTTAACCGCAGTTGAGCACGATGGCTACACCTTC.

V and J are TRBV19 and TRBJ2-2; 7 bases match TRBD1. CDR3 length equals 13 residues. Trimming took 4 bases from V and 6 from J; bases not matched to a gene: 2. Germline loops: CDR1 LNHDA, CDR2 SQIVND (reference sequence). The CDR3 nucleotides are TGTGCCAGTAGTACGGACAGGTCCGGGGAGCTGTTTTTT. This translates into CASSTDRSGELFF. The complete variable domain, with remaining parts taken from reference TRBV19 and TRBJ2-2, reads DGGITQSPKYLFRKEGQNVTLSCEQNLNHDAMYWYRQDPGQGLRLIYYSQIVNDFQKGDIAEGYSVSREKKESFPLTVTSAQKNPTAFYLCASSTDRSGELFFGEGSRLTVL.

This clone came up a few times. The rearrangement uses TRBV20-1 and TRBJ1-1; D perhaps matches TRBD1 (6 bases). The V gene's germline CDR1 is DFQATT and CDR2 SNEGSKA (reference sequence). The ends were cut back, 3 bases at V and 8 bases at J, with 7 bases in the middle. CDR3 length: 10 amino acids. CDR3 in amino acids: CSASGTEAFF. The CDR3 DNA reads as TGCAGTGCTAGTGGGACAGAAGCTTTCTTT.

Only one count was recorded for this clone. V and J are TRBV6-1 and TRBJ2-7; the D call may be TRBD1 or TRBD2 (5 bases each). Trimming cost V 5 bases and J 6 bases, with 11 bases left between them. The CDR3 contains 12 residues. The germline CDR1 and CDR2 sequences are MNHNS and SASEGT. CDR3 sequence (DNA): TGTGCCAGCAGTACCCCGGGGACCGAGCAGTACTTC. It is translated as CASSTPGTEQYF.

The J gene is TRBJ2-3, the V gene TRBV12-5; 10 bases agree with TRBD2. The CDR3 sequence is 18 residues long. V gave up 5 bases and J gave up 4 bases; unmatched junction bases: 15. Germline values: CDR1 LGHNT, CDR2 FRNRAP. CDR3 loop: CASGVLWTLAGSPDTQYF. CDR3 in DNA: TGTGCTAGTGGTGTATTATGGACACTAGCGGGGTCCCCAGATACGCAGTATTTT.

This rearrangement joins TRBV7-2 to TRBJ1-2; 9 positions agree with TRBD1. This CDR3 contains 13 residues. Germline CDR1 SGHTA, CDR2 FQGNSA. V shed 1 base and J 7 bases; nucleotides not matched to a gene: 1. Written as DNA, the CDR3 is TGTGCCAGCAGCTTAGGGGACAGGGTTGGCTACACCTTC. The encoded protein is CASSLGDRVGYTF.

The genes are TRBV5-4 and TRBJ1-3, with D possibly being TRBD1 (5 bases). The CDR3 has 14 residues. Between the trimmed V and J ends, which lost 0 bases and 2 bases, there was a span of 6 bases. Germline assignment: CDR1 SGHNT and CDR2 YYREEE (reference sequence). Here the CDR3 reads CASSLGGAGNTIYF. The DNA of the CDR3 is TGTGCCAGCAGCTTGGGGGGCGCTGGAAACACCATATATTTT.